Below are 16 T cell receptor beta chains sequenced from a single sample in a study of T cells in Graves' hyperthyroidism and ophthalmopathy. Using RNA transcripts as the source, TCR beta CDR3 regions were amplified. The study used the HTBI primer set for a first-round RT-PCR of the TCR CDR3. TCRdb reanalysed the multiplex PCR reads using MiXCR and keeps one entry per CDR3 protein. The sample has 800,000 or so distinct CDR3 sequences, about two fifths seen once; the top ten hold approximately 10%. Sequencing used blood. These receptor sequences come from a man younger than 30 with Graves' hyperthyroidism.

The V gene is TRBV4-1, the J gene TRBJ2-5; D is undetermined. The CDR3 length is 15 residues. V was pared by 0 bases and J by 1 base, with 9 bases between. Germline values: CDR1 MGHRA, CDR2 YSYEKL. The CDR3 DNA is TGCGCCAGCAGCCAAGAGCGGCGGTCCCAAGAGACCCAGTACTTC. Translation gives CASSQERRSQETQYF.

The sample holds many counts of this clonotype. The V gene is TRBV5-6, the J gene TRBJ2-6; no clear D. The germline V and J ends were trimmed by 0 bases and 13 bases, with 11 bases remaining between them. CDR3 size: 13 residues. CDR1 and CDR2 from the germline V gene are SGHDT and YYEEEE. Here the CDR3 DNA reads TGTGCCAGCAGCTTGGAGGCTCCCCATGTCCTGACTTTC. Protein: CASSLEAPHVLTF.

This clonotype turned up a few times. V usage is TRBV20-1 and J usage is TRBJ1-1; D unresolved. Per the germline V gene, CDR1 is DFQATT and CDR2 is SNEGSKA (reference sequence). V shed 7 bases and J shed 0 bases, with 6 bases lying between them. This CDR3 region has 11 residues. DNA for the CDR3: TGCAGTGGAGTAATGAACACTGAAGCTTTCTTT. Its translation: CSGVMNTEAFF.

The chain links TRBV6-5 to TRBJ1-3; D is unresolved. From germline, CDR1 is MNHEY and CDR2 SVGAGI. The CDR3 loop spans 15 amino acids. V shed 0 bases and J shed 4 bases, with 10 bases lying between them. The CDR3 sequence is CASSYSGVSGNTIYF. CDR3 in DNA: TGTGCCAGCAGTTACTCTGGGGTCAGCGGAAACACCATATATTTT.

The chain is built from TRBV4-1 and TRBJ1-1; tentatively, D is TRBD1 (5 bases). V lost 0 bases to trimming and J lost 4 bases, with 15 bases between them. Germline V gives CDR1 MGHRA, CDR2 YSYEKL. The CDR3 extends over 16 amino acids. CDR3 DNA: TGCGCCAGCAGCCAAGAGGGGGAGGGGCTGGGCACTGAAGCTTTCTTT. This encodes CASSQEGEGLGTEAFF.

On this clonotype: A much larger clone differs from this one at a single base, so this may be a read error. The chain is built from TRBV29-1 and TRBJ2-2; D may be TRBD1 or TRBD2 (5 bases each). This CDR3 comprises 13 residues. CDR1 SQVTM and CDR2 ANQGSEA come from the germline V gene. The CDR3 protein is CSAGRENTGEPFF. In DNA form, the CDR3 reads TGCAGCGCTGGCAGGGAGAACACCGGGGAGCCGTTTTTT.

This chain joins TRBV7-9 and TRBJ1-5; 9 bases align to TRBD1. Trimming removed 5 bases from V and 6 bases from J; junction bases left unmatched: 17. CDR1 and CDR2 from the germline V gene are SEHNR and FQNEAQ (reference sequence). CDR3 size: 18 residues. DNA for the CDR3: TGTGCCAGCAGCCACACGACCGGGACAGGGAGTATTTTTCAGCCCCAGCATTTT. Translated, it gives CASSHTTGTGSIFQPQHF.

In this sample, this clonotype turned up many times. The gene calls are TRBV10-2 and TRBJ1-1; 7 bases fit TRBD1. The germline gives CDR1 WSHSY, CDR2 SAAADI. Trimming removed 6 bases from V and 5 bases from J; junction bases left unmatched: 9. This CDR3 has 14 amino acids. CDR3 nucleotides: TGCGCCAGCAGGGACGGACAGGCAGGGACTGAAGCTTTCTTT. Protein sequence: CASRDGQAGTEAFF.

This clonotype was detected a few times. J is TRBJ2-7 and V is TRBV10-2; perhaps TRBD1 as D (6 bases). V was clipped by 0 bases and J by 5 bases, with 11 bases between them. The length of the CDR3 is 14 residues. CDR1 is WSHSY and CDR2 is SAAADI in the germline V gene. CDR3 residues: CASSESEQGHEQYF. CDR3 in DNA: TGCGCCAGCAGTGAGTCGGAACAGGGCCACGAGCAGTACTTC.

This clonotype showed up many times. This chain uses TRBV2 with TRBJ1-5; D is undetermined. The CDR3 is 16 amino acids. The germline gives CDR1 SNHLY, CDR2 FYNNEI. Trimming took off 6 bases at V and 5 bases at J, with 20 bases between the two ends. This chain's CDR3 is CASSAFMIAGDQPQHF. DNA of the CDR3: TGTGCCAGCAGCGCCTTTATGATTGCGGGAGATCAGCCCCAGCATTTT.

The genes are TRBV2 and TRBJ2-7; TRBD1 matches at 7 bases. CDR1 is SNHLY and CDR2 is FYNNEI in the germline V gene. CDR3 length: 15 residues. V shed 6 bases, J shed 2 bases, and the junction held 10 bases outside the gene matches. The CDR3 DNA is TGTGCCAGCAGCATCCTTCAGGGGGTCACCTACGAGCAGTACTTC. The encoded protein is CASSILQGVTYEQYF. The variable domain in full, completed from reference TRBV2 and TRBJ2-7, reads EPEVTQTPSHQVTQMGQEVILRCVPISNHLYFYWYRQILGQKVEFLVSFYNNEISEKSEIFDDQFSVERPDGSNFTLKIRSTKLEDSAMYFCASSILQGVTYEQYFGPGTRLTVT.

V gene TRBV20-1 combines with J gene TRBJ2-7, with D hard to call. Germline V gene sequence: CDR1 DFQATT, CDR2 SNEGSKA (reference sequence). The CDR3 is made up of 14 amino acids. Trimming left V 4 bases short and J 1 base short, with 14 bases between. CDR3 protein: CSATGTSASYEQYF. CDR3 nucleotide sequence: TGCAGTGCTACCGGAACCAGCGCATCCTACGAGCAGTACTTC.

This chain connects TRBV4-1 to TRBJ1-5, with 10 bases aligning to TRBD1. The CDR3 runs 15 residues. The ends lost 3 bases at V and 5 bases at J; junction bases unmatched: 4. Germline CDR1 reads MGHRA; CDR2 reads YSYEKL. CDR3 region: CASSQTGGPHQPQHF. The CDR3 nucleotides are TGCGCCAGCAGCCAGACAGGGGGCCCTCATCAGCCCCAGCATTTT.

This clonotype was observed many times. The chain carries TRBV7-2 and TRBJ1-1; D not certain. CDR3 length: 14 amino acids. V lost 7 bases to trimming and J lost 1 base, with 13 bases between them. Looked up from germline, CDR1 is SGHTA and CDR2 is FQGNSA. CDR3 region: CASTLIWGNTEAFF. In nucleotides, the CDR3 is TGTGCCAGCACCTTGATCTGGGGGAACACTGAAGCTTTCTTT. Full variable domain (outside the CDR3, taken from reference TRBV7-2 and TRBJ1-1): GAGVSQSPSNKVTEKGKDVELRCDPISGHTALYWYRQSLGQGLEFLIYFQGNSAPDKSGLPSDRFSAERTGGSVSTLTIQRTQQEDSAVYLCASTLIWGNTEAFFGQGTRLTVV.

The rearrangement links TRBV5-1 to TRBJ1-4; TRBD1 aligns across 7 bases. The CDR3 loop spans 17 amino acids. Germline CDR1 is SGHRS and CDR2 is YFSETQ. Germline trimming cut 3 bases from V and 4 bases from J; bases unmatched to any gene: 12. The CDR3 reads CASSWGATGTDNEKLFF. For the CDR3, the DNA is TGCGCCAGCAGCTGGGGGGCGACCGGGACAGATAATGAAAAACTGTTTTTT.

The chain links TRBV5-1 to TRBJ1-1; D may be TRBD1 (6 bases). The CDR3 sequence is 13 residues long. The V gene lost 7 bases and the J gene lost 5 bases, with 15 bases spanning the gap. CDR1 is SGHRS, CDR2 YFSETQ, per germline. The CDR3 DNA reads TGCGCCAGCCGGACAGCCATGGGGACTGAAGCTTTCTTT. This encodes CASRTAMGTEAFF. The entire variable domain, with the rest obtained from reference TRBV5-1 and TRBJ1-1, is as follows: KAGVTQTPRYLIKTRGQQVTLSCSPISGHRSVSWYQQTPGQGLQFLFEYFSETQRNKGNFPGRFSGRQFSNSRSEMNVSTLELGDSALYLCASRTAMGTEAFFGQGTRLTVV.